These 6 T cell receptor beta chains originate from one sample sequenced in a study of blood T cell repertoires in COVID-19. TCRdb's copy holds only in-frame clones and misses some; the assay was immunoSEQ multiplex PCR. The sample consists of roughly 250,000 clones, roughly four fifths of them appearing once. Material: peripheral blood. These receptors came from a person aged 70 to 80 with COVID-19, enrolled during active disease.

The chain is built from TRBV6-5 and TRBJ2-7; 7 bases line up with TRBD2. This CDR3 has 14 amino acids. The germline gives CDR1 MNHEY, CDR2 SVGAGI. Trimming took 6 bases from V and 5 from J; bases not matched to a gene: 10. This chain's CDR3 is CASRPARLAHEQYF. The DNA of the CDR3 is TGTGCCAGCAGGCCCGCAAGACTAGCCCACGAGCAGTACTTC.

This chain uses TRBV18 with TRBJ1-2; the D gene is possibly TRBD1 (5 bases). Trimming stripped 2 bases from V and 7 bases from J, with 20 bases between. Germline lookup yields CDR1 KGHSH and CDR2 LQKENI. The CDR3 extends over 16 amino acids. CDR3 nucleotides: TGTGCCAGCTCACCATATGCGGAGGGCAGGGTTCTTGGCTACACCTTC. It codes for CASSPYAEGRVLGYTF.

The CDR3 region is CASSAGGDLRLEQFF. The CDR3 DNA is TGTGCCAGCAGCGCAGGCGGGGACCTCCGCCTTGAGCAGTTCTTC. The chain recombines TRBV9 with TRBJ2-1, with D possibly TRBD2 on 6 matching bases. Trimming removed 3 bases from V and 9 bases from J, with 19 bases in between. There are 15 residues in the CDR3. The germline V gene encodes CDR1 SGDLS and CDR2 YYNGEE.

The chain links TRBV18 to TRBJ2-3, with 11 bases aligning to TRBD1. The V gene's germline CDR1 is KGHSH and CDR2 LQKENI. The CDR3 contains 13 residues. With 4 bases clipped from V and 12 bases from J, the junction kept 6 bases outside the gene matches. The CDR3 reads CASSRKDRGPQYF. Here the CDR3 DNA reads TGTGCCAGCTCACGAAAGGACAGGGGGCCCCAGTATTTT. Drawing the rest from reference TRBV18 and TRBJ2-3, the complete variable domain is NAGVMQNPRHLVRRRGQEARLRCSPMKGHSHVYWYRQLPEEGLKFMVYLQKENIIDESGMPKERFSAEFPKEGPSILRIQQVVRGDSAAYFCASSRKDRGPQYFGPGTRLTVL.

This clone has just one count. J is TRBJ2-1 and V is TRBV28; the match to TRBD1 covers 7 bases. V trimming: 8 bases; J trimming: 7 bases; junction bases outside the gene matches: 11. This CDR3 is built from 14 residues. Per germline, CDR1 MDHEN and CDR2 SYDVKM. The CDR3 nucleotides are TGTGCCAGCGCGCGACAGGGTTGGCTAAATGAGCAGTTCTTC. This sequence encodes CASARQGWLNEQFF.

V usage is TRBV2 and J usage is TRBJ2-5, with 10 bases aligning to TRBD1. The length of the CDR3 is 15 residues. Germline V gene sequence: CDR1 SNHLY, CDR2 FYNNEI. J was trimmed by 5 bases and V by 4 bases; bases with no gene match: 7. This CDR3 is CASSGDRGRGETQYF. The CDR3, as DNA: TGTGCCAGCAGTGGAGACAGGGGGCGAGGCGAGACCCAGTACTTC.